The entry that follows covers one T cell receptor (beta chain) sequence. Its antigen remains unknown. These data originate in a study of molecular identifiers for immune sequencing clone quantification. Study-level points and caveats: Detectable among more than 800,000 naive cells, according to reports, was Jurkat TCR RNA spiked in from one cell. More than 97% of effector molecules, versus under 1% of naive-cell molecules, belonged to clones above 20 RNA copies.

The CDR3 runs to 14 residues. Germline-derived CDR1 and CDR2 are MNHEY and SMNVEV (reference sequence). V was trimmed by 5 bases and J by 0 bases, leaving 11 bases between them. One entry per CDR3 protein, called by TCRdb with MiXCR from the PCR reads. The profile covers approximately 100,000 distinct CDR3 sequences, with 35% to 40% appearing a single time and around 3.8% taken by the ten largest. The chain uses TRBV27 and TRBJ2-7, with a tentative D call TRBD1 (6 bases). What was sequenced was naive CD8+ T cells from blood, with Jurkat cell RNA spiked in. Stated subset: FACS-sorted CD8+CD4-CCR7+CD45RA+ naive T cells. The clonotype was recovered from a human donor in good health. Some libraries in this study had Jurkat cell RNA spiked in. CDR3 DNA sequence: TGTGCCAGCAGTGCCCTCAGGGGCTCCTACGAGCAGTACTTC. Protein product: CASSALRGSYEQYF.